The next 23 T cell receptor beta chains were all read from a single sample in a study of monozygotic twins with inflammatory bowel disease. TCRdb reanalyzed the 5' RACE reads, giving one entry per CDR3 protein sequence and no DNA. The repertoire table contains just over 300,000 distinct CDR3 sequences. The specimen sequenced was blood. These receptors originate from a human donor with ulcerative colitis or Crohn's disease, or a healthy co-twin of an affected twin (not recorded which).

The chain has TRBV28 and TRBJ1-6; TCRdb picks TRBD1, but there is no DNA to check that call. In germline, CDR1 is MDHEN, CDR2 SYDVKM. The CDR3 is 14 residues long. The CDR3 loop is CASSPTGTNSPLHF.

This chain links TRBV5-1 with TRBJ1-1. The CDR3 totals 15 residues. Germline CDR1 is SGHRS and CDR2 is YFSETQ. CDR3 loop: CASSLGSRVNTEAFF.

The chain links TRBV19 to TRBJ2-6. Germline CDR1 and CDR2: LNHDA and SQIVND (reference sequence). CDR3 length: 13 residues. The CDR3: CASHNSGANVLTF.

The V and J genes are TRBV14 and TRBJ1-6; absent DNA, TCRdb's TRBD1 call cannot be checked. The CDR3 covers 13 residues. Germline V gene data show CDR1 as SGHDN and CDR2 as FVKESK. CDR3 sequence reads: CASRGLWNSPLHF.

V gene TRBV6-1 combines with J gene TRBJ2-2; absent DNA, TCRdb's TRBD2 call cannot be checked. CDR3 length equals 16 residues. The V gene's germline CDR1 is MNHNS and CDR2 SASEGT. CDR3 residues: CASRPRLNRSNGELFF.

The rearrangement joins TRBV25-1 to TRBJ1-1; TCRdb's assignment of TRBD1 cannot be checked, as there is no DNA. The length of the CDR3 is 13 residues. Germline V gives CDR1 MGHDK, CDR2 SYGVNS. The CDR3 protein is CASMQTGATEAFF.

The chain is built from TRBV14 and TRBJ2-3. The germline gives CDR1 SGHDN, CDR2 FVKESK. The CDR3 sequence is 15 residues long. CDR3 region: CASSQGTLSTDTQYF. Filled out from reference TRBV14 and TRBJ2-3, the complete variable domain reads EAGVTQFPSHSVIEKGQTVTLRCDPISGHDNLYWYRRVMGKEIKFLLHFVKESKQDESGMPNNRFLAERTGGTYSTLKVQPAELEDSGVYFCASSQGTLSTDTQYFGPGTRLTVL.

The CDR3 sequence is CASSNPRGASNQPQHF. The chain carries TRBV7-2 and TRBJ1-5; TCRdb gives TRBD1 as the D gene, but with no DNA this cannot be confirmed. The CDR3 spans 16 residues. Germline CDR1 SGHTA, CDR2 FQGNSA.

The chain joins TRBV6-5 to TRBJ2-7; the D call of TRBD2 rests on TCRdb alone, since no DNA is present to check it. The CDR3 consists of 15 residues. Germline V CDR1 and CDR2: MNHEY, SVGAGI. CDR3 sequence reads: CASSYGARRDYEQYF.

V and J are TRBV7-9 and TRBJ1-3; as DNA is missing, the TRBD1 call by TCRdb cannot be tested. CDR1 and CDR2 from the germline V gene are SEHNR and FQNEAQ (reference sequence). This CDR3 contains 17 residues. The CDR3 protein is CASSPTATGGAGNTIYF.

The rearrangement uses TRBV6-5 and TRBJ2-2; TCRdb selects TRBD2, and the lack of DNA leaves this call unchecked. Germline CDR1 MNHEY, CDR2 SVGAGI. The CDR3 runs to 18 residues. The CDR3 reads CASSYPGTSGGNIGELFF.

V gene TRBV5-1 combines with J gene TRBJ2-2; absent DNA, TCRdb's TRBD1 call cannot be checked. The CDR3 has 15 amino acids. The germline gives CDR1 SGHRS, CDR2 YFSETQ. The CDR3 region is CASGDNSMNTGELFF.

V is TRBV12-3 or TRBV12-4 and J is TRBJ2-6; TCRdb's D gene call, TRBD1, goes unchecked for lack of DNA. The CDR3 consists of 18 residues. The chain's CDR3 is CASRPLAALFSGANVLTF.

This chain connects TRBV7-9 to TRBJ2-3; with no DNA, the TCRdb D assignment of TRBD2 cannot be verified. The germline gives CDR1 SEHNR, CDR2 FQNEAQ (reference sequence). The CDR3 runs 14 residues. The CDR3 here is CASRTSGSTDTQYF.

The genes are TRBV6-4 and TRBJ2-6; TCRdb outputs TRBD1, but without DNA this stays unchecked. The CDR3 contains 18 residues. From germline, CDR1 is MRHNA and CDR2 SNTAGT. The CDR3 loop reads CASSGTGTGLTGANVLTF.

This CDR3 is CASRRLYLNTGELFF. The genes are TRBV6-1 and TRBJ2-2. In germline, CDR1 is MNHNS, CDR2 SASEGT. The CDR3 is 15 amino acids.

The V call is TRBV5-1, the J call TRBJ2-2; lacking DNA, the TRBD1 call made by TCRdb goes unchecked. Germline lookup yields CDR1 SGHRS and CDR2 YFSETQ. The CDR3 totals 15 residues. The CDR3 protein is CASKPGSANTGELFF.

The CDR3: CASSLSFYSYNEQFF. The genes are TRBV7-2 and TRBJ2-1. Germline CDR1 reads SGHTA; CDR2 reads FQGNSA. The CDR3 consists of 15 residues.

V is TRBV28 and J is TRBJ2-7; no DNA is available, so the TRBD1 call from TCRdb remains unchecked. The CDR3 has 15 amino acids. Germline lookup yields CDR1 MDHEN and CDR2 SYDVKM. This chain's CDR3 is CASSLYGNRNYEQYF.

CDR3 loop: CASSLGQSATNEKLFF. The rearrangement links TRBV5-1 to TRBJ1-4. This CDR3 has 16 amino acids. Germline V gene lookup returns CDR1 SGHRS and CDR2 YFSETQ. Based on the CDR3 plus reference TRBV5-1 and TRBJ1-4, the full variable domain is KAGVTQTPRYLIKTRGQQVTLSCSPISGHRSVSWYQQTPGQGLQFLFEYFSETQRNKGNFPGRFSGRQFSNSRSEMNVSTLELGDSALYLCASSLGQSATNEKLFFGSGTQLSVL.

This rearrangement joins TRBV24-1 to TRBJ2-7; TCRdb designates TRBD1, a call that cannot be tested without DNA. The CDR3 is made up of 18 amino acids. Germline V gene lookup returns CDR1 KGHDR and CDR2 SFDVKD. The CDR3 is CATSGPHRGGGTTYEQYF.

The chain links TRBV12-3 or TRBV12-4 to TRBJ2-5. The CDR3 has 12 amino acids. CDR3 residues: CASTIGFGTQYF.

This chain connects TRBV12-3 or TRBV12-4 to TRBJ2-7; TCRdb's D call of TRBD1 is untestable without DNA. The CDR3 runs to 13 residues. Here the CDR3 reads CASSLVTGGEQYF.